This TCR beta chain originates from a study of blood T cells in healthy people across ages. Study conclusions and caveats: As age increased, TCR beta diversity per million T cells fell in a roughly linear fashion.

The use of a sample-barcoded 5' primer and a J-beta primer mix characterized a second PCR of roughly 7 to 12 cycles. One entry per CDR3 protein results from TCRdb running MiXCR on the 5' RACE reads. Of just over 800,000 distinct CDR3 sequences in the sample, around 68% were seen once. Points on this clonotype: Its specificity is unknown.

Germline V gene lookup returns CDR1 MDHEN and CDR2 SYDVKM. The CDR3 length is 16 residues. V was clipped by 4 bases and J by 6 bases; unmatched bases: 10. This receptor was taken from a man aged 25-45 years in good health. Sequencing was performed on blood. V and J are TRBV28 and TRBJ2-3, with TRBD2 identical over 10 bases. The CDR3 sequence: CASSYSSGTSVDTQYF. For the CDR3, the DNA is TGTGCCAGCAGTTATAGCTCCGGGACTAGCGTCGATACGCAGTATTTT.